The clone carrying this T cell receptor (beta chain) was detected a few times. These data come from a study of Ad26.COV2.S vaccination and SARS-CoV-2 variants. At the level of the study: Enrolled in COV1001, the donor was in the Ad26.COV2.S trial arm, which received the vaccine.

Stated treatment: 19 received Ad26.COV2.S at low or high dose, single or two shots; five or six received placebo; per-sample allocation not given. Specimens were obtained on day 63 following the first vaccine or placebo injection. V lost 1 base and J lost 6, with 10 bases in between. The V gene's germline CDR1 is SEHNR and CDR2 FQNEAQ (reference sequence). The CDR3 totals 15 residues. Clones were sequenced by immunoSEQ multiplex PCR, and TCRdb holds only the in-frame ones, with some missing. The sample records 450,000 to 550,000 clones, 80% to 90% being singletons. The chain uses TRBV7-9 and TRBJ1-6; D unclear. This specimen was peripheral blood, taken in a trial of Ad26.COV2.S vaccine versus placebo. This receptor was obtained from a person aged 18-60 years who received the Ad26.COV2.S COVID-19 vaccine or a placebo. In nucleotides, the CDR3 is TGTGCCAGCAGCTTAGATCCCCGCCGTAATTCACCCCTCCACTTT. It translates to CASSLDPRRNSPLHF. Looking up the rest from reference TRBV7-9 and TRBJ1-6 gives the full variable domain: DTGVSQNPRHKITKRGQNVTFRCDPISEHNRLYWYRQTLGQGPEFLTYFQNEAQLEKSRLLSDRFSAERPKGSFSTLEIQRTEQGDSAMYLCASSLDPRRNSPLHFGNGTRLTVT.